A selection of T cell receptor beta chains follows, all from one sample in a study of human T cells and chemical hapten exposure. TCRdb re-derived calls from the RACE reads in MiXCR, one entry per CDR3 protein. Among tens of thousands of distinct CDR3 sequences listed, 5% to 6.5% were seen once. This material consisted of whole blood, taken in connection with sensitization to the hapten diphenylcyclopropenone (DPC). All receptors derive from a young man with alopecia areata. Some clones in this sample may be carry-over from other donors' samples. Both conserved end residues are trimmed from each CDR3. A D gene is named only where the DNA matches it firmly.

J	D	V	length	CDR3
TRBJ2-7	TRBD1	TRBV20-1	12	SAPTGGASYEQY
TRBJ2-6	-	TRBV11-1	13	ASRHSTSGANVLT
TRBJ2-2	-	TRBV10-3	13	AISEGATNTGELF
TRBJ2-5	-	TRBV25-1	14	AVWSDRQGFQETQY
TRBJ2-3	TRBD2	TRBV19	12	ASSLAGVSDTQY
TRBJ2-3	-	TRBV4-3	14	ASSKRDALSTDTQY
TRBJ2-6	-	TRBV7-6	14	ASSLVAGTGANVLT
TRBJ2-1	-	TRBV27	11	ASSLSGEEGQF
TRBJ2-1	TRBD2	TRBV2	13	ASRPSGGPQDEQF
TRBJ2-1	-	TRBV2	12	ATRRPSSYNEQF
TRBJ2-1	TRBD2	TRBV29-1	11	SAPTSGGDEQF
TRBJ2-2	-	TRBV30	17	AWSPFRGRAGANTGELF
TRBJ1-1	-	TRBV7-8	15	ASSLYRGVAANTEAF
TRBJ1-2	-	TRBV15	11	ATSSSSHYGYT
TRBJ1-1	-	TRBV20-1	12	SAREGAANTEAF
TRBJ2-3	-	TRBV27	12	ASSLSEGTGTQY
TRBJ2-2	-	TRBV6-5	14	ASSYSVGANTGELF
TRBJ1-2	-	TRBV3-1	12	ASSRGEGDYGYT